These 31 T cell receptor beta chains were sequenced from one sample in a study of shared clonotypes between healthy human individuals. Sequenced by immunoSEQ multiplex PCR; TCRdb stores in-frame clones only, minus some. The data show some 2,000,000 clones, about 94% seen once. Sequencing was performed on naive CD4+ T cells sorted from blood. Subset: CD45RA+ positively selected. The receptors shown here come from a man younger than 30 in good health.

CDR3: CASSLTGTKSNQPQHF. CDR3 in DNA: TGTGCCAGCAGCTTGACAGGGACTAAGAGCAATCAGCCCCAGCATTTT. V usage is TRBV7-2 and J usage is TRBJ1-5; 7 bases line up with TRBD1. The junction had 6 bases not matched to a gene; V was cut back by 3 bases and J by 1 base. Germline V lookup: CDR1 SGHTA, CDR2 FQGNSA. This CDR3 has 16 amino acids.

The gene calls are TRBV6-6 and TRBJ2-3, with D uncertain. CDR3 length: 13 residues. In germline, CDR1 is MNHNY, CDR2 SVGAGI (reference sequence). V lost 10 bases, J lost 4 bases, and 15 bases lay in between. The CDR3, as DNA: TGTGCCACCGAGAGATTCGTGGCAGATACGCAGTATTTT. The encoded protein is CATERFVADTQYF.

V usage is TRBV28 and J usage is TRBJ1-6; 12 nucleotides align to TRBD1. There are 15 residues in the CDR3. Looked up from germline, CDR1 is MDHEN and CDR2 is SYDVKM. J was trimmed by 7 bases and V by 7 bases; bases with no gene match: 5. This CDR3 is CASTGTGGGNSPLHF. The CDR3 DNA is TGTGCCAGCACCGGGACAGGGGGCGGCAATTCACCCCTCCACTTT.

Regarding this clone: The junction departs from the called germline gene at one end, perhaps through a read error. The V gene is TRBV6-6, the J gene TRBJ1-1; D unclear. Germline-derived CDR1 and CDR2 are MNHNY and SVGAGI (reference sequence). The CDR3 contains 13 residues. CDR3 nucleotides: TGTGTCAGCAGTTATAGGAAAAACACTGAAGCTTTCTTT. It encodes CVSSYRKNTEAFF.

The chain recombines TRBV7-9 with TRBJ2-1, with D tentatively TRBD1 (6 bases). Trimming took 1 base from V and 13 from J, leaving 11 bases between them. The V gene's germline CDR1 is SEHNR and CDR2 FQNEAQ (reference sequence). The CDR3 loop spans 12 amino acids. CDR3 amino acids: CASSLEQGRQFF. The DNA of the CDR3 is TGTGCCAGCAGCTTAGAACAGGGCAGACAGTTCTTC.

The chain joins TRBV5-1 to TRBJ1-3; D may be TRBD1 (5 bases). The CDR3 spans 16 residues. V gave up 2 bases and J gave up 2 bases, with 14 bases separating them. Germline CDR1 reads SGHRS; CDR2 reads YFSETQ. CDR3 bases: TGCGCCAGCAGCTTTAGCGGCGGGGCTGCTGGAAACACCATATATTTT. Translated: CASSFSGGAAGNTIYF.

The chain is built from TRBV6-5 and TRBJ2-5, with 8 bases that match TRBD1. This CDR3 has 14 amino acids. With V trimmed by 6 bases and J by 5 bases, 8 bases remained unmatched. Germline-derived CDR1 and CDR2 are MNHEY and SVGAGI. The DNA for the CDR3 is TGTGCCAGCAGCCTGACAGGGGTCAGCGAGACCCAGTACTTC. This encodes CASSLTGVSETQYF.

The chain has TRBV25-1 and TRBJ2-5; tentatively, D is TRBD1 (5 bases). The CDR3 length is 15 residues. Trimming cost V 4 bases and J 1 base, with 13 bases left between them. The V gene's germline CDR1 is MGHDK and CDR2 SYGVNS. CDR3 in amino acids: CASSAQGAGQETQYF. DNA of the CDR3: TGTGCCAGCAGTGCCCAAGGGGCTGGCCAAGAGACCCAGTACTTC.

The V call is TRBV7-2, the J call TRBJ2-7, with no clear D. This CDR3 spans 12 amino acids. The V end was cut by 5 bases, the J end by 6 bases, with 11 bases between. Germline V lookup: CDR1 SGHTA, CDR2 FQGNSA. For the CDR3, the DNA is TGTGCCAGCAGCAATTTTCTAACCGAGCAGTACTTC. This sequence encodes CASSNFLTEQYF.

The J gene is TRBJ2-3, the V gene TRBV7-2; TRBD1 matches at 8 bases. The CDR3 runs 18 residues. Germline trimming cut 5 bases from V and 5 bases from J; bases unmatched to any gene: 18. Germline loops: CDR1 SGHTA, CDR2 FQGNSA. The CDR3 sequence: CASSLSAIGQGYRDTQYF. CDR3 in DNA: TGTGCCAGCAGCCTGTCGGCGATAGGACAGGGCTACCGAGATACGCAGTATTTT.

The CDR3 loop is CASKQTGYYSNQPQHF. The CDR3 DNA reads as TGTGCCAGCAAACAGACAGGTTATTATAGCAATCAGCCCCAGCATTTT. V is TRBV27 and J is TRBJ1-5, with a tentative D call TRBD1 (6 bases). CDR3 length: 16 residues. V lost 7 bases and J 0 bases, leaving 16 bases between the germline ends. The V gene's germline CDR1 is MNHEY and CDR2 SMNVEV (reference sequence).

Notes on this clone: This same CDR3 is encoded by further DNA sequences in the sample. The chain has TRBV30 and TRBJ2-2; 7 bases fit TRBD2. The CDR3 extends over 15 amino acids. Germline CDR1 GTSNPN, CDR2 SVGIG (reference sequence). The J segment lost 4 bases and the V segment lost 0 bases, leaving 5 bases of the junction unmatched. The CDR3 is CAWSVPGRGTGELFF. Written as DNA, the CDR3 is TGTGCCTGGAGTGTACCGGGGAGGGGCACCGGGGAGCTGTTTTTT.

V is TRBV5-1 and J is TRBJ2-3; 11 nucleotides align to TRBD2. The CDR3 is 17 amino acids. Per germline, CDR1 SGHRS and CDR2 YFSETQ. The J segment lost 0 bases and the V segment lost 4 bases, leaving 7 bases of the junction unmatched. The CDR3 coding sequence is TGCGCCAGCAGCCCGGAAGGGACTAGCGGAAGCACAGATACGCAGTATTTT. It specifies CASSPEGTSGSTDTQYF.

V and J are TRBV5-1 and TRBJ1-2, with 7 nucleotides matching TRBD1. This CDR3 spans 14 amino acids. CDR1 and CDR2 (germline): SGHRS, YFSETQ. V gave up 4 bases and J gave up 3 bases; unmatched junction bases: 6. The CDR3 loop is CASSISTGDYGYTF. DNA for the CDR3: TGCGCCAGCAGCATTTCAACAGGGGACTATGGCTACACCTTC.

CDR3 coding DNA: TGTGCCAGCAGCGGGCAGGGGACTCAGCCCCAGCATTTT. Encoded protein: CASSGQGTQPQHF. V and J are TRBV7-9 and TRBJ1-5, with a weak D call TRBD1 (6 bases). CDR1 is SEHNR and CDR2 is FQNEAQ in the germline V gene (reference sequence). This CDR3 has 13 amino acids. V lost 5 bases and J lost 6, with 11 bases in between.

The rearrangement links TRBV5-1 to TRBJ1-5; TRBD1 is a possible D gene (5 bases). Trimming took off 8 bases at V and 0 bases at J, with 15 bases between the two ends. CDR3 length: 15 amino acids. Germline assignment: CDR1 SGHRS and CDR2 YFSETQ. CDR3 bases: TGCGCCAGGGGACGGCTGTACCATAGCAATCAGCCCCAGCATTTT. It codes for CARGRLYHSNQPQHF.

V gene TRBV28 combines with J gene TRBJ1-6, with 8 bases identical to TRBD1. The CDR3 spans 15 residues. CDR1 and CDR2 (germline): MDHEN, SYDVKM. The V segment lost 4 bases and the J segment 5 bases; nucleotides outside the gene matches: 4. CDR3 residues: CASSSHRGNNSPLHF. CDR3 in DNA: TGTGCCAGCAGTTCCCACAGGGGGAATAATTCACCCCTCCACTTT.

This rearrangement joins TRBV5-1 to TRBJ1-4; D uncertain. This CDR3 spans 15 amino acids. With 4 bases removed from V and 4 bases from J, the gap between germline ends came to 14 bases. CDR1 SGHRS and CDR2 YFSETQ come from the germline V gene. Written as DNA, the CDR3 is TGCGCCAGCAGCGAATTGTCCCCGGGTAATGAAAAACTGTTTTTT. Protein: CASSELSPGNEKLFF.

The CDR3 DNA sequence: TGTGCCAGCAGTCGGGCCGACATCGGTGGTTCACCCCTCCACTTT. Translated: CASSRADIGGSPLHF. This sequence joins TRBV5-5 and TRBJ1-6; no clear D. The CDR3 consists of 15 residues. Per the germline V gene, CDR1 is SGHKS and CDR2 is YYEKEE (reference sequence). V was trimmed by 5 bases and J by 9 bases, leaving 18 bases between them. Supplemented by reference TRBV5-5 and TRBJ1-6, the full variable domain reads DAGVTQSPTHLIKTRGQQVTLRCSPISGHKSVSWYQQVLGQGPQFIFQYYEKEERGRGNFPDRFSARQFPNYSSELNVNALLLGDSALYLCASSRADIGGSPLHFGNGTRLTVT.

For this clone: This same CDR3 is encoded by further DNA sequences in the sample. The CDR3: CASRQGPYEQYF. The DNA of the CDR3 is TGTGCCAGCCGACAGGGCCCCTACGAGCAGTACTTC. The chain has TRBV2 and TRBJ2-7; 7 bases agree with TRBD1. V dropped 8 bases and J dropped 2; count of bases not matched to a gene: 3. The germline V gene encodes CDR1 SNHLY and CDR2 FYNNEI. There are 12 residues in the CDR3.

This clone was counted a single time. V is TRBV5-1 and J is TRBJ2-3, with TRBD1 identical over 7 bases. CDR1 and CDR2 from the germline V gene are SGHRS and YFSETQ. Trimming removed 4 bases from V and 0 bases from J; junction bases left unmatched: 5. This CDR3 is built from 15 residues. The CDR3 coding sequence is TGCGCCAGCAGCCCCATGGGACAGAGCACAGATACGCAGTATTTT. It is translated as CASSPMGQSTDTQYF.

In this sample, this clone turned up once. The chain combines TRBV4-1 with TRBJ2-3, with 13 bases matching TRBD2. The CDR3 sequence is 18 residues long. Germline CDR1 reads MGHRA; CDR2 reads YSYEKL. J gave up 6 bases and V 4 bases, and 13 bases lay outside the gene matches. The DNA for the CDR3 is TGCGCCAGCAGCCTTACCAGCGCGACTAGCGGGGGGCGGGATACGCAGTATTTT. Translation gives CASSLTSATSGGRDTQYF.

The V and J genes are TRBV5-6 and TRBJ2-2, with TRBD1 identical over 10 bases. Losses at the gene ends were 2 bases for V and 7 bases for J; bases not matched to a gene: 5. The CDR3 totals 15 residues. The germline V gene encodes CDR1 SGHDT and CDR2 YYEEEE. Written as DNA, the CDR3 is TGTGCCAGCAGCTTTGCGACAGGGGGCTACGGGGAGCTGTTTTTT. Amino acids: CASSFATGGYGELFF.

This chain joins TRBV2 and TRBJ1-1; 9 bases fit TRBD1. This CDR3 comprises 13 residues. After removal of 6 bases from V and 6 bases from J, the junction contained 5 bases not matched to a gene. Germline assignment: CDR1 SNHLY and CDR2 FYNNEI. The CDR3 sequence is CASRQGAGAEAFF. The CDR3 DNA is TGTGCCAGCAGACAGGGGGCCGGGGCTGAAGCTTTCTTT.

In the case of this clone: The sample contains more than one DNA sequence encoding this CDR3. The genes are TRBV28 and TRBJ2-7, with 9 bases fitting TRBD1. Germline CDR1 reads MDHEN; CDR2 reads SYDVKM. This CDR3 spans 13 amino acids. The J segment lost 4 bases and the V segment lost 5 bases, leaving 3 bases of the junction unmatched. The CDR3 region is CASSRTGAYEQYF. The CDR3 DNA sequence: TGTGCCAGCAGTCGGACAGGGGCTTACGAGCAGTACTTC.

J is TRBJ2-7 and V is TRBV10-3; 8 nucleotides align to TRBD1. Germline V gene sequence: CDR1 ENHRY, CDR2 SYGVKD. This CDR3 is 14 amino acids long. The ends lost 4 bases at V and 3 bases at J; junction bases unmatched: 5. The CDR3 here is CAISADRGGYEQYF. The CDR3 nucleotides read TGTGCCATCAGTGCAGACAGGGGTGGCTACGAGCAGTACTTC.

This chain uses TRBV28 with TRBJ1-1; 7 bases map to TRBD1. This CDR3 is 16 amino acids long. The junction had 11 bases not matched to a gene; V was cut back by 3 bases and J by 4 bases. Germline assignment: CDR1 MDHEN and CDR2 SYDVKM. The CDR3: CASSFPTGSGSTEAFF. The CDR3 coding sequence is TGTGCCAGCAGTTTCCCGACAGGGTCGGGTAGCACTGAAGCTTTCTTT.

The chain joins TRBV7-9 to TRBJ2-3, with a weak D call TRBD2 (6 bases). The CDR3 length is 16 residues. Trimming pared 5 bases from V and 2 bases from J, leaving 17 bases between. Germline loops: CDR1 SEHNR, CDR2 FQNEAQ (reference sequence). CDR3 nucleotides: TGTGCCAGCAGCGAATTTCCGCTAGCGCACACAGATACGCAGTATTTT. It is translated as CASSEFPLAHTDTQYF.

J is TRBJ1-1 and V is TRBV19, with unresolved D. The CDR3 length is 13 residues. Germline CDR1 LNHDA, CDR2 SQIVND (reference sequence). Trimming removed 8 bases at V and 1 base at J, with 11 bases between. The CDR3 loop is CASGFSSNTEAFF. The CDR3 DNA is TGTGCCAGTGGTTTTTCGTCGAACACTGAAGCTTTCTTT. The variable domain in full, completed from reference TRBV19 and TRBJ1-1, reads DGGITQSPKYLFRKEGQNVTLSCEQNLNHDAMYWYRQDPGQGLRLIYYSQIVNDFQKGDIAEGYSVSREKKESFPLTVTSAQKNPTAFYLCASGFSSNTEAFFGQGTRLTVV.

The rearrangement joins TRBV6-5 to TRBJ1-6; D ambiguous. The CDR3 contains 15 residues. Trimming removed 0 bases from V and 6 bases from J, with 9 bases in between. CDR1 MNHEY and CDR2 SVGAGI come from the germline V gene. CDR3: CASSYSPDPNSPLHF. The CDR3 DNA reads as TGTGCCAGCAGTTACTCTCCGGACCCTAATTCACCCCTCCACTTT.

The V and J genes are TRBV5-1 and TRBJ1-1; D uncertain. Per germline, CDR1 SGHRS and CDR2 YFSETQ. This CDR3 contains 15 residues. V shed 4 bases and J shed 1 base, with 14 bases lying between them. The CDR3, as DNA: TGCGCCAGCAGCCAGACACCCGAACGGAACACTGAAGCTTTCTTT. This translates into CASSQTPERNTEAFF.